This record concerns one T cell receptor (beta chain) sequence. The antigen remains unidentified. This entry is derived from a study of CD8+ T cells in alopecia areata. Whole-study findings and limits: Mice gave a clearer picture of TCR sharing than patients did, possibly for HLA-related reasons.

cDNA prepared by RNA extraction and subsequent reverse transcription served as the template for sequencing. The method was immunoSEQ multiplex PCR; TCRdb's version includes in-frame clones alone and lacks a portion of them. This table has under 300,000 clones, less than 80% appearing once. Sampling of alopecia areata patients yielded lesional scalp punch biopsies as well as peripheral blood. Using a FACSAria, the CD4+ and CD8+ T cells were sorted from the PBMCs. This TCR came from a human donor with alopecia areata. Sequencing used CD4+ T cells sorted from blood, obtained at week 0.

The CDR3 DNA reads as TGCGCCAGCACCGTCGAAGCGGGGGCCATCCCCGGGGAGCTGTTTTTT. Translated: CASTVEAGAIPGELFF. The chain is built from TRBV5-1 and TRBJ2-2; TRBD2 matches at 8 bases. This CDR3 region has 16 residues. Trimming removed 6 bases from V and 6 bases from J; junction bases left unmatched: 13. Germline CDR1 reads SGHRS; CDR2 reads YFSETQ.